A single sample is the source of the 11 T cell receptor beta chains below, sequenced in a study of metastatic and nonmetastatic thyroid tumors. Thyroid surgery took place with no prior treatment in any patient. Using MiXCR, TCRdb reanalyzed the PCR reads. This repertoire shows roughly 71,000 clones, roughly a sixth found once; its top ten account for more than 10%. Sequencing was performed on blood. Receptors were obtained from a female donor with papillary thyroid cancer or a benign thyroid nodule (not recorded which). Some clones in this sample may be carry-over from other donors' samples.

The V and J genes are TRBV30 and TRBJ2-2; a possible D gene is TRBD1 (5 bases). V was cut by 1 base and J by 6 bases, with 15 bases left in between. CDR3 size: 15 residues. Germline V CDR1 and CDR2: GTSNPN, SVGIG (reference sequence). The CDR3 coding sequence is TGTGCCTGGAGTGCTGTTCAGGGAAAGTCCGGGGAGCTGTTTTTT. It specifies CAWSAVQGKSGELFF.

This chain joins TRBV20-1 and TRBJ1-6; the match to TRBD1 covers 12 bases. The germline CDR1 and CDR2 sequences are DFQATT and SNEGSKA (reference sequence). CDR3 length: 15 residues. Germline trimming cut 6 bases from V and 7 bases from J; bases unmatched to any gene: 7. The CDR3 DNA reads as TGCAGTGCCCCGACCGGGACAGGGGGCAATTCACCCCTCCACTTT. Its translation: CSAPTGTGGNSPLHF.

J is TRBJ1-6 and V is TRBV5-1, with 8 bases fitting TRBD1. The V and J ends lost 5 bases and 5 bases, in that order; junction bases with no gene match: 3. The germline V gene has CDR1 SGHRS and CDR2 YFSETQ. This CDR3 comprises 14 residues. The CDR3, as DNA: TGCGCCAGCAGGAGGGACAGGAATAATTCACCCCTCCACTTT. Translated, it gives CASRRDRNNSPLHF.

Many counts were recorded for this clone. V and J are TRBV4-2 and TRBJ2-1; D remains ambiguous. Germline V gives CDR1 LGHNA, CDR2 YNFKEQ. The ends were cut back, 0 bases at V and 10 bases at J, with 10 bases in the middle. This CDR3 spans 13 amino acids. The CDR3 DNA is TGTGCCAGCAGCCAAGATCAGAGCTGGGAGCAGTTCTTC. Encoded protein: CASSQDQSWEQFF.

This clone was counted many times. The V gene is TRBV15, the J gene TRBJ1-1; TRBD1 is a possible D gene (5 bases). The CDR3 length is 16 residues. Germline V gene lookup returns CDR1 LNHNV and CDR2 YYDKDF (reference sequence). V shed 0 bases and J shed 2 bases, with 13 bases lying between them. The CDR3 loop reads CATSRERGRGNTEAFF. DNA of the CDR3: TGTGCCACCAGCAGAGAACGGGGACGGGGAAACACTGAAGCTTTCTTT.

This clone has a count of ten or more. The missing conserved phenylalanine or tryptophan at the end of this CDR3 makes a read error likely. It is unclear where the CDR3 begins or ends on the DNA, so no DNA is shown, and the CDR3 is as TCRdb lists it. The chain recombines TRBV7-6 with TRBJ2-1; the table's D call, TRBD2, has no DNA check behind it. Germline CDR1 reads SGHVS; CDR2 reads FNYEAQ. The CDR3 is made up of 10 amino acids, end residues included. This CDR3 is CASSSTRLAG.

In its sample, this clone was seen many times. The chain carries TRBV6-1 and TRBJ2-7, with TRBD1 matching over 10 bases. Per the germline V gene, CDR1 is MNHNS and CDR2 is SASEGT. Losses at the gene ends were 5 bases for V and 4 bases for J; bases not matched to a gene: 14. The CDR3 has 17 amino acids. The CDR3 is CASSSRRRGTGAYEQYF. The CDR3 DNA follows: TGTGCCAGCAGTTCGCGACGGCGTGGGACAGGGGCATACGAGCAGTACTTC.

This clone appeared many times. The V gene is TRBV12-3 or TRBV12-4, the J gene TRBJ2-1; D remains ambiguous. The CDR3 contains 12 residues. Trimming cost V 3 bases and J 6 bases, with 6 bases left between them. CDR3 protein: CASSFRSNEQFF. CDR3 DNA sequence: TGTGCCAGCAGTTTTCGTAGCAATGAGCAGTTCTTC.

This clone was seen many times. V is TRBV29-1 and J is TRBJ2-7; 9 nucleotides agree with TRBD1. Germline loops: CDR1 SQVTM, CDR2 ANQGSEA. With 8 bases clipped from V and 2 bases from J, the junction kept 22 bases outside the gene matches. The CDR3 contains 18 residues. CDR3 nucleotides: TGCAGCCTCACCTCCCGGGACAGGGTCTATTTTACCGCCTACGAGCAGTACTTC. This translates into CSLTSRDRVYFTAYEQYF.

The sample holds many counts of this clone. The chain has TRBV24-1 and TRBJ1-2; 7 bases fit TRBD1. Germline V gene sequence: CDR1 KGHDR, CDR2 SFDVKD. CDR3 length: 12 amino acids. Trimming took 9 bases from V and 4 from J; bases not matched to a gene: 4. The CDR3 region has the DNA TGTGCCACCGGACAGGAACCCTATGGCTACACCTTC. This encodes CATGQEPYGYTF.

About this clone itself: One end of the junction does not line up with germline, which may come from a read error. V usage is TRBV30 and J usage is TRBJ1-4, with a possible D match to TRBD1 (5 bases). Looked up from germline, CDR1 is GTSNPN and CDR2 is SVGIG (reference sequence). The length of the CDR3 is 14 residues. The CDR3 protein is CAWDSGRTNEKLFF. The CDR3 coding sequence is TGTGCCTGGGACAGTGGGCGCACCAATGAGAAACTGTTTTTT.